This TCR beta chain is from a study of T cells in Graves' hyperthyroidism and ophthalmopathy. As for the study in general: Any treatment followed the collection of peripheral blood at initial diagnosis.

Researchers took RNA transcripts and amplified the TCR beta CDR3 regions from them. First-round RT-PCR targeting the TCR CDR3 was performed with the HTBI primer set. TCRdb re-analysed the multiplex PCR reads in MiXCR, keeping a single row per CDR3 protein. The top ten hold about 10% of the sample, which has about 740,000 distinct CDR3 sequences, around 15% seen once. Comments on this clonotype: Its target is not known.

Looked up from germline, CDR1 is PRHDT and CDR2 is FYEKMQ (reference sequence). V dropped 0 bases and J dropped 6 bases, with 12 bases sitting between them. CDR3 length: 14 amino acids. General study results and limits: Clonotypes that were expanded in thyroid above 0.001 mostly appeared in blood too.

The sequence came from a woman in her late teens or twenties with Graves' hyperthyroidism. The sequenced sample consisted of blood. The chain links TRBV13 to TRBJ2-7; D might be TRBD2 (6 bases). The CDR3: CASSLGGRGGEQYF. Written as DNA, the CDR3 is TGTGCCAGCAGCTTAGGGGGGCGGGGCGGCGAGCAGTACTTC.